Listed here are 17 T cell receptor beta chains from one sample, sequenced in a study of cytomegalovirus exposure and HLA in healthy donors. The PCR made use of 60 Vbeta and 13 Jbeta primers. TCRdb keeps only in-frame clones here, not all; method: immunoSEQ multiplex PCR. Among around 180,000 clones listed, roughly 74% were seen once. The material sequenced was PBMCs. The source of these receptors is a woman aged 25 to 45 in good health and CMV-seropositive.

V and J are TRBV28 and TRBJ2-7; no definite D call. The CDR3 sequence is 12 residues long. The germline gives CDR1 MDHEN, CDR2 SYDVKM. Deletions cut 3 bases from V and 3 bases from J, with 6 bases between. The CDR3 nucleotides are TGTGCCAGCAGTTTCCCTTTCTACGAGCAGTACTTC. This sequence encodes CASSFPFYEQYF.

V gene TRBV7-9 combines with J gene TRBJ2-5, with 7 nucleotides matching TRBD2. The germline V gene has CDR1 SEHNR and CDR2 FQNEAQ (reference sequence). Trimming at V came to 5 bases and at J to 0 bases, leaving 6 bases not matched to a gene. The CDR3 runs 15 residues. CDR3 sequence: CASSPRGGNQETQYF. CDR3 coding DNA: TGTGCCAGCAGCCCCCGGGGAGGGAACCAAGAGACCCAGTACTTC.

The chain combines TRBV30 with TRBJ1-2; 8 bases are shared with TRBD1. This CDR3 is built from 15 residues. Germline-derived CDR1 and CDR2 are GTSNPN and SVGIG (reference sequence). V was pared by 5 bases and J by 6 bases, with 14 bases of the junction left unmatched. The CDR3 sequence is CAWPRTGREKDGYTF. The CDR3 region has the DNA TGTGCCTGGCCCAGGACAGGGAGGGAGAAAGATGGCTACACCTTC.

The chain recombines TRBV7-9 with TRBJ2-5; D uncertain. Germline V gene lookup returns CDR1 SEHNR and CDR2 FQNEAQ (reference sequence). The CDR3 has 9 amino acids. The V end lost 11 bases, the J end lost 5 bases, and 6 bases lay between the germline ends. The CDR3 DNA sequence: TGTGCCGCCGGGGAGACCCAGTACTTC. Translated: CAAGETQYF.

This clone was observed a few times. The genes are TRBV7-9 and TRBJ2-7; tentatively, D is TRBD2 (6 bases). Between the trimmed V and J ends, which lost 2 bases and 4 bases, there was a span of 6 bases. This CDR3 spans 12 amino acids. Germline V gene sequence: CDR1 SEHNR, CDR2 FQNEAQ (reference sequence). DNA of the CDR3: TGTGCCAGCAGCTTAAGCGGGTACGAGCAGTACTTC. Its translation is CASSLSGYEQYF.

The chain carries TRBV11-2 and TRBJ2-7; 9 positions match TRBD1. Per the germline V gene, CDR1 is SGHAT and CDR2 is FQNNGV. The CDR3 length is 16 residues. V shed 5 bases, J shed 7 bases, and the junction held 15 bases outside the gene matches. The DNA for the CDR3 is TGTGCCAGCAGCAATCATCCGGGACAGGGTCCGGGGGAGCAGTACTTC. Translation gives CASSNHPGQGPGEQYF.

The chain has TRBV27 and TRBJ2-3; D is undetermined. The CDR3 is 13 amino acids. Germline V lookup: CDR1 MNHEY, CDR2 SMNVEV (reference sequence). V dropped 5 bases and J dropped 2 bases, with 8 bases sitting between them. CDR3 sequence: CASSLRSTDTQYF. The CDR3 DNA follows: TGTGCCAGCAGTCTTAGATCCACAGATACGCAGTATTTT.

The CDR3 here is CASSLIGTSQSTDTQYF. As DNA, the CDR3 is TGTGCCAGCAGTTTAATAGGGACTAGCCAATCAACAGATACGCAGTATTTT. The rearrangement uses TRBV28 and TRBJ2-3; 9 nucleotides align to TRBD2. The germline V gene encodes CDR1 MDHEN and CDR2 SYDVKM. V dropped 2 bases and J dropped 3; count of bases not matched to a gene: 9. This CDR3 has 17 amino acids.

V and J are TRBV18 and TRBJ2-7, with 7 bases fitting TRBD1. The length of the CDR3 is 12 residues. J lost 4 bases, V lost 6 bases, and 3 bases had no gene match. Looked up from germline, CDR1 is KGHSH and CDR2 is LQKENI. The CDR3 bases are TGTGCCAGCTCTCTACAGGGGTACGAGCAGTACTTC. It encodes CASSLQGYEQYF.

The chain joins TRBV4-1 to TRBJ1-3; D is perhaps TRBD1 (5 bases). This CDR3 spans 17 amino acids. Germline V gene data show CDR1 as MGHRA and CDR2 as YSYEKL. V lost 4 bases and J 2 bases, leaving 18 bases between the germline ends. The CDR3 coding sequence is TGCGCCAGCAGCCTACAACCTCAGGGACTCCCTGGAAACACCATATATTTT. It yields the protein CASSLQPQGLPGNTIYF.

The rearrangement links TRBV6-5 to TRBJ2-7, with unresolved D. V was pared by 0 bases and J by 7 bases, with 10 bases between. This CDR3 contains 13 residues. CDR1 and CDR2 (germline): MNHEY, SVGAGI. The CDR3: CASSYSFPEEQYF. The CDR3 nucleotides read TGTGCCAGCAGTTACTCGTTCCCCGAGGAGCAGTACTTC.

The chain employs TRBV5-4 and TRBJ2-7; D might be TRBD2 (6 bases). This CDR3 region has 14 residues. CDR1 and CDR2 (germline): SGHNT, YYREEE (reference sequence). V was cut by 3 bases and J by 0 bases, with 10 bases left in between. CDR3 amino acids: CASSWDSHSYEQYF. The CDR3 nucleotides read TGTGCCAGCAGCTGGGACTCCCACTCCTACGAGCAGTACTTC.

This clone was detected only once. This chain connects TRBV6-6 to TRBJ1-5; no clear D. Trimming removed 5 bases from V and 6 bases from J, with 8 bases in between. CDR1 and CDR2 (germline): MNHNY, SVGAGI (reference sequence). The CDR3 sequence is 12 residues long. CDR3 coding DNA: TGTGCCAGCAGTCCCCCCGGTCAGCCCCAGCATTTT. Residues: CASSPPGQPQHF.

This chain links TRBV15 with TRBJ2-3, with 9 bases aligning to TRBD2. Trimming removed 5 bases from V and 8 bases from J; junction bases left unmatched: 5. Looked up from germline, CDR1 is LNHNV and CDR2 is YYDKDF (reference sequence). This CDR3 has 13 amino acids. The CDR3 DNA follows: TGTGCCACCAGCGCGGGGGGGGCCGCTACGCAGTATTTT. Its translation: CATSAGGAATQYF.

V gene TRBV6-6 combines with J gene TRBJ1-1, with a possible D match to TRBD1 (5 bases). CDR3 size: 14 residues. CDR1 is MNHNY, CDR2 SVGAGI, per germline (reference sequence). Trimming removed 6 bases at V and 6 bases at J, with 17 bases between. As DNA, the CDR3 is TGTGCCAGCAGCACACCCGGGGGAAGCTCTGAAGCTTTCTTT. Encoded protein: CASSTPGGSSEAFF.

A remark on this clone: This sample includes further DNA sequences coding for the same CDR3. This chain connects TRBV28 to TRBJ1-1; D gene ambiguous. The CDR3 length is 15 residues. The V gene's germline CDR1 is MDHEN and CDR2 SYDVKM. Deletions cut 3 bases from V and 1 base from J, with 12 bases between. CDR3 coding DNA: TGTGCCAGCAGTTTGAGGGTAGGGAGGAACACTGAAGCTTTCTTT. Translation gives CASSLRVGRNTEAFF.

The genes are TRBV2 and TRBJ2-5, with D possibly TRBD2 on 5 matching bases. The DNA end is more similar to TRBJ2-7, so the J call may be wrong. Germline V lookup: CDR1 SNHLY, CDR2 FYNNEI. The CDR3 length is 13 residues. CDR3 region: CASRPGSSYEQYF. The DNA of the CDR3 is TGTGCCAGCAGGCCGGGAAGCTCCTACGAGCAGTACTTC.